These 32 T cell receptor beta chains share one sample of origin, sequenced in a study of blood T cell repertoires in COVID-19. The data were produced by immunoSEQ multiplex PCR, yet TCRdb's version contains in-frame clones alone and is incomplete. The profile shows 200,000 to 250,000 clones, 75% to 85% of them singletons. Sequencing used peripheral blood. The receptors originated from a woman between 25 and 40 years old with COVID-19, enrolled during active disease.

This chain connects TRBV9 to TRBJ1-4, with 9 bases lining up with TRBD1. Germline V CDR1 and CDR2: SGDLS, YYNGEE. The V gene end was trimmed by 4 bases and the J gene end by 5 bases; junction bases not matched to a gene: 6. The CDR3 sequence is 15 residues long. The CDR3 region has the DNA TGTGCCAGCAGCCCTAAACAGGGGGCGAATGAAAAACTGTTTTTT. Translated: CASSPKQGANEKLFF.

CDR3 sequence reads: CASSLLGGGETQYF. The CDR3 coding sequence is TGTGCCAGCAGCTTGCTAGGGGGGGGCGAGACCCAGTACTTC. This chain joins TRBV3-1 (or the pseudogene TRBV3-2) and TRBJ2-5; TRBD2 might be the D (7 bases). This CDR3 spans 14 amino acids. V was trimmed by 5 bases and J by 5 bases, leaving 15 bases between them. The germline V gene has CDR1 LGHDT and CDR2 YNNKEL (reference sequence).

The J gene is TRBJ1-2, the V gene TRBV14, with 11 bases fitting TRBD1. The CDR3 consists of 15 residues. Germline assignment: CDR1 SGHDN and CDR2 FVKESK. Trimming cost V 3 bases and J 6 bases; bases outside gene matches: 6. The CDR3 loop reads CASSHYRTGGDGYTF. The CDR3 nucleotides are TGTGCCAGCAGCCACTATAGGACAGGGGGCGATGGCTACACCTTC.

The chain uses TRBV27 and TRBJ2-7; D might be TRBD1 (6 bases). This CDR3 spans 13 amino acids. The germline V and J ends were trimmed by 6 bases and 7 bases, with 16 bases remaining between them. Germline lookup yields CDR1 MNHEY and CDR2 SMNVEV (reference sequence). The CDR3 is CASRSGTLAEQYF. The CDR3 DNA is TGTGCCAGCAGGTCCGGGACACTGGCGGAGCAGTACTTC.

This chain links TRBV20-1 with TRBJ2-1; possible D gene TRBD2, 5 bases. The V gene's germline CDR1 is DFQATT and CDR2 SNEGSKA (reference sequence). The CDR3 extends over 15 amino acids. V was shortened by 6 bases and J by 0 bases, with 15 bases between the two germline ends. CDR3 amino acids: CSASPHEGSYNEQFF. The DNA of the CDR3 is TGCAGTGCGAGTCCCCATGAGGGCTCCTACAATGAGCAGTTCTTC.

This sequence joins TRBV13 and TRBJ1-2; D uncertain. V lost 6 bases and J 8 bases, leaving 10 bases between the germline ends. The CDR3 consists of 11 residues. Germline V gene lookup returns CDR1 PRHDT and CDR2 FYEKMQ (reference sequence). The CDR3 reads CASSPHSGYTF. The CDR3 bases are TGTGCCAGCAGTCCCCACTCCGGCTACACCTTC.

The chain joins TRBV6-4 to TRBJ1-1; 8 bases align to TRBD1. The CDR3 has 14 amino acids. The trim removed 6 bases at V and 2 bases at J, leaving 5 bases unmatched. Germline V gene lookup returns CDR1 MRHNA and CDR2 SNTAGT. CDR3 sequence reads: CASRMDRANTEAFF. CDR3 nucleotides: TGTGCCAGCAGGATGGACAGGGCAAACACTGAAGCTTTCTTT.

The chain carries TRBV30 and TRBJ2-7; 7 nucleotides align to TRBD1. The CDR3 contains 12 residues. The trim removed 4 bases at V and 3 bases at J, leaving 3 bases unmatched. Germline V lookup: CDR1 GTSNPN, CDR2 SVGIG (reference sequence). In nucleotides, the CDR3 is TGTGCCTGGACGACAGGGTTCTACGAGCAGTACTTC. Translation gives CAWTTGFYEQYF.

The chain uses TRBV7-2 and TRBJ2-6; no clear D gene. Germline V lookup: CDR1 SGHTA, CDR2 FQGNSA. V lost 2 bases, J lost 3 bases, and 8 bases lay in between. The length of the CDR3 is 15 residues. CDR3 DNA: TGTGCCAGCAGCTTATTTCGAGTTGGGGCCAACGTCCTGACTTTC. Protein sequence: CASSLFRVGANVLTF.

The chain employs TRBV2 and TRBJ2-2, with 10 positions matching TRBD1. The CDR3 runs to 16 residues. The germline V gene has CDR1 SNHLY and CDR2 FYNNEI. Trimming cost V 5 bases and J 1 base; bases outside gene matches: 4. The CDR3 bases are TGTGCCAGCAGTAAAGGACAGGGGGGGAACACCGGGGAGCTGTTTTTT. This codes for CASSKGQGGNTGELFF.

V and J are TRBV7-2 and TRBJ2-7; D call uncertain. The germline V gene encodes CDR1 SGHTA and CDR2 FQGNSA. V was cut by 0 bases and J by 1 base, with 7 bases left in between. This CDR3 is 14 amino acids long. CDR3 loop: CASSLAPQSYEQYF. In DNA, the CDR3 is TGTGCCAGCAGCTTAGCCCCACAGTCCTACGAGCAGTACTTC.

The chain recombines TRBV2 with TRBJ1-5; 7 bases align to TRBD1. The length of the CDR3 is 14 residues. From germline, CDR1 is SNHLY and CDR2 FYNNEI. V was clipped by 5 bases and J by 6 bases; unmatched bases: 7. The CDR3: CASSFDRVGQPQHF. The CDR3, as DNA: TGTGCCAGCAGTTTCGACAGGGTTGGTCAGCCCCAGCATTTT.

The CDR3 here is CASSFFAGGVNEQFF. In DNA, the CDR3 is TGTGCCAGCAGCTTTTTCGCGGGAGGGGTAAATGAGCAGTTCTTC. This chain links TRBV11-3 with TRBJ2-1, with 9 bases that match TRBD2. V shed 3 bases, J shed 7 bases, and the junction held 7 bases outside the gene matches. CDR1 SGHNT and CDR2 YENEEA come from the germline V gene. CDR3 length equals 15 residues.

This rearrangement joins TRBV6-1 to TRBJ2-2; no reliable D call. CDR1 and CDR2 from the germline V gene are MNHNS and SASEGT. V was trimmed by 0 bases and J by 3 bases, leaving 5 bases between them. The CDR3 extends over 14 amino acids. The CDR3 is CASSEASYTGELFF. CDR3 DNA: TGTGCCAGCAGTGAAGCGAGTTACACCGGGGAGCTGTTTTTT.

The V and J genes are TRBV7-9 and TRBJ1-4, with a tentative D call TRBD1 (5 bases). Germline lookup yields CDR1 SEHNR and CDR2 FQNEAQ (reference sequence). Trimming took 3 bases from V and 10 from J, leaving 12 bases between them. The CDR3 runs 13 residues. The CDR3 sequence is CASSFTSQGKLFF. DNA for the CDR3: TGTGCCAGCAGCTTTACCTCCCAGGGAAAACTGTTTTTT. The complete variable domain, with remaining parts taken from reference TRBV7-9 and TRBJ1-4, reads DTGVSQNPRHKITKRGQNVTFRCDPISEHNRLYWYRQTLGQGPEFLTYFQNEAQLEKSRLLSDRFSAERPKGSFSTLEIQRTEQGDSAMYLCASSFTSQGKLFFGSGTQLSVL.

V and J are TRBV13 and TRBJ2-7, with 10 bases that match TRBD1. After removal of 5 bases from V and 2 bases from J, the junction contained 12 bases not matched to a gene. Per germline, CDR1 PRHDT and CDR2 FYEKMQ (reference sequence). The CDR3 loop spans 17 amino acids. CDR3 DNA sequence: TGTGCCAGCAGCCTGTCCCGGGGACAGGGGTCAGCCTACGAGCAGTACTTC. Its translation is CASSLSRGQGSAYEQYF. The full variable domain, completed using reference TRBV13 and TRBJ2-7, is AAGVIQSPRHLIKEKRETATLKCYPIPRHDTVYWYQQGPGQDPQFLISFYEKMQSDKGSIPDRFSAQQFSDYHSELNMSSLELGDSALYFCASSLSRGQGSAYEQYFGPGTRLTVT.

The V gene is TRBV4-2, the J gene TRBJ2-3, with 12 positions matching TRBD2. This CDR3 is 15 amino acids long. Germline trimming cut 0 bases from V and 9 bases from J; bases unmatched to any gene: 4. Germline CDR1 reads LGHNA; CDR2 reads YNFKEQ. CDR3 protein: CASSQDPSGRDTQYF. The CDR3 nucleotides are TGTGCCAGCAGCCAAGATCCTAGCGGGAGGGACACGCAGTATTTT.

This chain uses TRBV11-2 with TRBJ2-7; the D gene is possibly TRBD1 (6 bases). Germline V gene lookup returns CDR1 SGHAT and CDR2 FQNNGV. Trimming took 0 bases from V and 5 from J, leaving 11 bases between them. The CDR3 totals 14 residues. The CDR3 nucleotides are TGTGCCAGCAGCTTAGACAGGGGAAGAGACGAGCAGTACTTC. As protein: CASSLDRGRDEQYF. Supplemented by reference TRBV11-2 and TRBJ2-7, the full variable domain reads EAGVAQSPRYKIIEKRQSVAFWCNPISGHATLYWYQQILGQGPKLLIQFQNNGVVDDSQLPKDRFSAERLKGVDSTLKIQPAKLEDSAVYLCASSLDRGRDEQYFGPGTRLTVT.

The gene calls are TRBV27 and TRBJ1-4; 10 nucleotides agree with TRBD1. V shed 6 bases, J shed 5 bases, and the junction held 6 bases outside the gene matches. This CDR3 comprises 15 residues. The germline V gene encodes CDR1 MNHEY and CDR2 SMNVEV (reference sequence). CDR3 amino acids: CASRGQGMSNEKLFF. For the CDR3, the DNA is TGTGCCAGCAGGGGACAGGGGATGTCAAATGAAAAACTGTTTTTT. Together with reference TRBV27 and TRBJ1-4, the CDR3 gives the full variable domain: EAQVTQNPRYLITVTGKKLTVTCSQNMNHEYMSWYRQDPGLGLRQIYYSMNVEVTDKGDVPEGYKVSRKEKRNFPLILESPSPNQTSLYFCASRGQGMSNEKLFFGSGTQLSVL.

The chain uses TRBV27 and TRBJ1-2; 8 bases match TRBD1. Per the germline V gene, CDR1 is MNHEY and CDR2 is SMNVEV (reference sequence). The V segment lost 0 bases and the J segment 3 bases; nucleotides outside the gene matches: 6. The CDR3 consists of 16 residues. The CDR3 DNA follows: TGTGCCAGCAGTTTATCGAGGGCAGGGGGCCACTATGGCTACACCTTC. The encoded protein is CASSLSRAGGHYGYTF.

As DNA, the CDR3 is TGTGCCATCAGTGCCCGTGATGGGACAGGACGGGGCACTGAAGCTTTCTTT. This codes for CAISARDGTGRGTEAFF. The chain recombines TRBV10-3 with TRBJ1-1; 8 bases line up with TRBD1. The CDR3 spans 17 residues. Germline V CDR1 and CDR2: ENHRY, SYGVKD. The V and J ends lost 4 bases and 4 bases, in that order; junction bases with no gene match: 14.

This clone was counted a single time. The chain links TRBV5-4 to TRBJ1-3, with D possibly being TRBD1 (6 bases). The CDR3 extends over 15 amino acids. Germline CDR1 SGHNT, CDR2 YYREEE (reference sequence). The ends were cut back, 4 bases at V and 3 bases at J, with 14 bases in the middle. CDR3 nucleotide sequence: TGTGCCAGCAGCAATCAGGGGAGAGGTGGAAACACCATATATTTT. Translating gives CASSNQGRGGNTIYF.

As for this clone: The junction departs from the called germline gene at one end, perhaps through a read error. The chain has TRBV6-1 and TRBJ2-1, with D tentatively TRBD1 (5 bases). The CDR3 is made up of 16 amino acids. Germline V gene sequence: CDR1 MNHNS, CDR2 SASEGT. CDR3 nucleotides: TGTGCCAGCAGGGAAGACACCGACAGCTCCTACAATGAGCAGTTCTTC. This sequence encodes CASREDTDSSYNEQFF.

The chain couples TRBV4-2 to TRBJ2-1, with 9 positions matching TRBD2. The CDR3 loop spans 15 amino acids. Germline V gives CDR1 LGHNA, CDR2 YNFKEQ. V trimming: 0 bases; J trimming: 9 bases; junction bases outside the gene matches: 6. The CDR3 sequence is CASSQDRAGGAEQFF. Here the CDR3 DNA reads TGTGCCAGCAGCCAAGATAGAGCGGGAGGAGCTGAGCAGTTCTTC.

The gene calls are TRBV5-5 and TRBJ1-3, with TRBD1 matching 7 bases. After removal of 0 bases from V and 2 bases from J, the junction contained 5 bases not matched to a gene. Germline V gives CDR1 SGHKS, CDR2 YYEKEE (reference sequence). CDR3 length: 16 amino acids. CDR3 in amino acids: CASSLGPGQAGNTIYF. CDR3 sequence (DNA): TGTGCCAGCAGCTTGGGCCCTGGACAGGCTGGAAACACCATATATTTT.

This clone was counted a single time. This chain joins TRBV5-4 and TRBJ2-3, with a possible D match to TRBD2 (5 bases). Germline values: CDR1 SGHNT, CDR2 YYREEE (reference sequence). The CDR3 consists of 16 residues. The ends were cut back, 3 bases at V and 3 bases at J, with 17 bases in the middle. CDR3 region: CASSSRRTDATDTQYF. The CDR3 DNA follows: TGTGCCAGCAGCTCTCGGAGGACGGACGCGACAGATACGCAGTATTTT.

This sequence joins TRBV19 and TRBJ1-2, with D perhaps matching TRBD1 (6 bases). Between the trimmed V and J ends, which lost 3 bases and 6 bases, there was a span of 14 bases. Per germline, CDR1 LNHDA and CDR2 SQIVND (reference sequence). CDR3 length equals 14 residues. The CDR3 coding sequence is TGTGCCAGTAGTATTCAGGGGCGGACCCATGGCTACACCTTC. Amino acids: CASSIQGRTHGYTF. Variable domain in full (rest from reference TRBV19 and TRBJ1-2): DGGITQSPKYLFRKEGQNVTLSCEQNLNHDAMYWYRQDPGQGLRLIYYSQIVNDFQKGDIAEGYSVSREKKESFPLTVTSAQKNPTAFYLCASSIQGRTHGYTFGSGTRLTVV.

Comments on this clone: A much larger clone differs by one base, so this may be a read error. Within the sample, other DNA sequences also encode this same CDR3. The chain has TRBV5-4 and TRBJ1-1; 7 nucleotides line up with TRBD1. CDR1 is SGHNT and CDR2 is YYREEE in the germline V gene (reference sequence). There are 14 residues in the CDR3. The V and J ends lost 4 bases and 0 bases, in that order; junction bases with no gene match: 3. The CDR3 protein is CASSLGQMNTEAFF. CDR3 bases: TGTGCCAGCAGCCTGGGACAGATGAACACTGAAGCTTTCTTT.

This chain uses TRBV3-1 (or the pseudogene TRBV3-2) with TRBJ2-6; no reliable D call. The CDR3 has 17 residues. Germline V lookup: CDR1 LGHDT, CDR2 YNNKEL (reference sequence). Trimming left V 5 bases short and J 1 base short, with 15 bases between. The CDR3 region has the DNA TGTGCCAGCAGCTCTATTCGGGTCGGTTCTGGGGCCAACGTCCTGACTTTC. It translates to CASSSIRVGSGANVLTF.

This clone appeared once. The chain employs TRBV6-2 or TRBV6-3 and TRBJ1-5; D ambiguous. V gave up 4 bases and J gave up 6 bases, with 7 bases separating them. Germline lookup yields CDR1 MNHEY and CDR2 SVGEGT. This CDR3 is built from 12 residues. The CDR3 loop reads CASSCPLQPQHF. The DNA of the CDR3 is TGTGCCAGCAGTTGTCCTCTTCAGCCCCAGCATTTT.

The gene calls are TRBV29-1 and TRBJ2-7, with 8 bases aligning to TRBD2. Germline V gives CDR1 SQVTM, CDR2 ANQGSEA. V trimming: 4 bases; J trimming: 3 bases; junction bases outside the gene matches: 14. There are 16 residues in the CDR3. CDR3 DNA sequence: TGCAGCGTTGGGCCCGAACTGACTAGCGAGAACTACGAGCAGTACTTC. It encodes CSVGPELTSENYEQYF.

This chain connects TRBV7-9 to TRBJ2-5; the D gene is possibly TRBD1 (5 bases). Trimming took 0 bases from V and 7 from J, leaving 6 bases between them. This CDR3 has 12 amino acids. Germline CDR1 reads SEHNR; CDR2 reads FQNEAQ (reference sequence). The CDR3 sequence is CASSLAQGTQYF. As DNA, the CDR3 is TGTGCCAGCAGCTTAGCGCAGGGGACCCAGTACTTC.